This T cell receptor (beta chain) is from a study of OX40 agonist ivuxolimab in advanced cancers. About the study: Ivuxolimab was delivered to patients intravenously every 2 weeks at doses spanning 0.01 to 10 mg/kg. Therapy given before enrollment (anti-PD-1, anti-PD-L1 or anti-CTLA-4) was allowed, and 40% had some. Whole-study results and caveats: Some nonresponders also had low normalized T-cell clonal expansion.

CDR3 size: 14 residues. Trimming removed 6 bases from V and 1 base from J, with 11 bases in between. Germline assignment: CDR1 MNHEY and CDR2 SVGAGI. Libraries were prepared by immunoSEQ multiplex PCR; TCRdb keeps only in-frame clonotypes and omits some of them. The sample records around 76,000 clones, roughly 90% being singletons. This clone was observed a few times. As yet, its antigen is unknown. The receptor was derived from an adult with an advanced solid tumor such as melanoma, head and neck, liver or kidney cancer. The rearrangement joins TRBV6-5 to TRBJ2-3; unclear D gene. Sequencing was performed on CD4+ or CD8+ T cells sorted from blood, taken in a trial of the OX40 agonist ivuxolimab. CDR3 sequence reads: CASRLATRTDTQYF. DNA for the CDR3: TGTGCCAGCAGATTAGCAACTCGCACAGATACGCAGTATTTT.